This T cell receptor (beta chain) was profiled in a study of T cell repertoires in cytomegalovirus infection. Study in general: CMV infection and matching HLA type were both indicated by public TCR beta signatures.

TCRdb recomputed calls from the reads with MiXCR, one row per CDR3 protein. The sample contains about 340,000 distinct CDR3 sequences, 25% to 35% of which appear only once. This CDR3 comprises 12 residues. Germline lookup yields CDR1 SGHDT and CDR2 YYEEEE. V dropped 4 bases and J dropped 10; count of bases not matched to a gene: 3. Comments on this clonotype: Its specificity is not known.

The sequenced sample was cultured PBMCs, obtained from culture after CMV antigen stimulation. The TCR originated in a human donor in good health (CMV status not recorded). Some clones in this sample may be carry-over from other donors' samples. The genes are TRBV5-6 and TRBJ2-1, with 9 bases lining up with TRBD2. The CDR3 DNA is TGTGCCAGCAGCCTTACTAGCGGGGAGCAGTTCTTC. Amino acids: CASSLTSGEQFF.